This entry describes one T cell receptor (beta chain). The CDR3 is made up of 15 amino acids. The V segment lost 1 base and the J segment 4 bases; nucleotides outside the gene matches: 0. Germline V lookup: CDR1 SEHNR, CDR2 FQNEAQ (reference sequence). This record belongs to a study of blood T cell repertoires in COVID-19. Per the authors' pipeline: Amplification with reference gene primers provided the estimates of nucleated cell counts. Clones were sequenced by immunoSEQ multiplex PCR, and TCRdb holds only the in-frame ones, with some missing. V, J and clone size are taken as reported in that table, and D and trimming were inferred from the DNA itself. The sample lists about 99,000 clones, 75% to 90% occurring once.

The specimen sequenced was peripheral blood. The source is a man aged 55 to 69 with acute or convalescent COVID-19. The chain employs TRBV7-9 and TRBJ2-2, with 10 bases fitting TRBD2. The CDR3 sequence: CASSLGLAGTGELFF. DNA of the CDR3: TGTGCCAGCAGCTTAGGACTAGCGGGCACCGGGGAGCTGTTTTTT.